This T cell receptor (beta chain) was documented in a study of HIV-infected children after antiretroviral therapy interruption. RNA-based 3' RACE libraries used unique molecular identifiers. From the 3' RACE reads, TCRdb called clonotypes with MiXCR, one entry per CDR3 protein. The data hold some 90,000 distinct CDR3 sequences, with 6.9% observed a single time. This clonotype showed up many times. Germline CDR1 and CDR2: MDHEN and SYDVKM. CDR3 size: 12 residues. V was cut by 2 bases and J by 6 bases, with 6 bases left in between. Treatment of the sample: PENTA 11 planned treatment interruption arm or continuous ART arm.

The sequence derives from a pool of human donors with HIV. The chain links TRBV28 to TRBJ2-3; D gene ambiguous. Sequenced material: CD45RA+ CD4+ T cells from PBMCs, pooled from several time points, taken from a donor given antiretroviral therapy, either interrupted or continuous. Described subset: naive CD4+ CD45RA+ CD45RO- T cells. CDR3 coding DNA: TGTGCCAGCAGTTTAAGGTTGGATACGCAGTATTTT. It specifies CASSLRLDTQYF.